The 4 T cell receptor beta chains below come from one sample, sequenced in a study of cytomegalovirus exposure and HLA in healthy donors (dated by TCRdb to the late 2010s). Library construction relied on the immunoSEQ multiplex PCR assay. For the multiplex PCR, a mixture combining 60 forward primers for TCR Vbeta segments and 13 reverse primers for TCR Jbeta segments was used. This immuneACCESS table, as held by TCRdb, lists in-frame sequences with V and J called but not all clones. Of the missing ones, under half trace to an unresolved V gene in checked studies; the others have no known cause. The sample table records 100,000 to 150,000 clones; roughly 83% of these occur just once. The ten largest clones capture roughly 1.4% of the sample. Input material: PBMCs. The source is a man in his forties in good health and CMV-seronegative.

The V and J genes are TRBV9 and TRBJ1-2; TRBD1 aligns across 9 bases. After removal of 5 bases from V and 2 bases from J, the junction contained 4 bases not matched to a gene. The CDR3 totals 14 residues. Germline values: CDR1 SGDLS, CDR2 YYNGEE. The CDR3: CASRTGGPNYGYTF. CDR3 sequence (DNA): TGTGCCAGCAGGACAGGGGGGCCCAACTATGGCTACACCTTC.

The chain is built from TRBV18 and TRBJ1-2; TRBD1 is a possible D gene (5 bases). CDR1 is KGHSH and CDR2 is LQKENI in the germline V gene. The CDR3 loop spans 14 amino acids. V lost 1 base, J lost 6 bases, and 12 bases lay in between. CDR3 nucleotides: TGTGCCAGCTCACCACTGGGGGGACTAAATGGCTACACCTTC. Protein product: CASSPLGGLNGYTF.

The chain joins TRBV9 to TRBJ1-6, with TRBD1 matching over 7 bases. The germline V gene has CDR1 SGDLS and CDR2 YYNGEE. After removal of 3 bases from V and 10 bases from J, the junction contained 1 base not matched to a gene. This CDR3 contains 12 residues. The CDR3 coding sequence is TGTGCCAGCAGCGGGACAGGATCACCCCTCCACTTT. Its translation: CASSGTGSPLHF.

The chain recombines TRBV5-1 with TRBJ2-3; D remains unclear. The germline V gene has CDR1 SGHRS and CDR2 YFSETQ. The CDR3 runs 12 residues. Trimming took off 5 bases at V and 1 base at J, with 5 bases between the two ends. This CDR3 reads CASRAGTDTQYF. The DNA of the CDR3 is TGCGCCAGCAGGGCGGGCACAGATACGCAGTATTTT.